These 15 T cell receptor beta chains originate from one sample sequenced in a study of Tregs in tolerant kidney transplant recipients. Sequencing was performed with immunoSEQ multiplex PCR; in TCRdb, only in-frame clones are kept and a portion is missing. The data contain hundreds of thousands of clones, around 81% of them singletons. Sequenced material: CD4+ T cells from blood. All receptors come from a human donor in good health.

V usage is TRBV2 and J usage is TRBJ2-3, with D unresolved. CDR1 SNHLY and CDR2 FYNNEI come from the germline V gene. Trimming pared 2 bases from V and 0 bases from J, leaving 6 bases between. This CDR3 is built from 14 residues. The CDR3 loop reads CASSERQSTDTQYF. Here the CDR3 DNA reads TGTGCCAGCAGTGAAAGGCAGAGCACAGATACGCAGTATTTT.

The J gene is TRBJ1-2, the V gene TRBV16; D might be TRBD1 (6 bases). The CDR3 covers 15 residues. Germline V gene lookup returns CDR1 KGHSY and CDR2 FQNENV. With 4 bases removed from V and 0 bases from J, the gap between germline ends came to 12 bases. The CDR3 coding sequence is TGTGCCAGCAGCCTCATGGCAGGGGCTAACTATGGCTACACCTTC. Translated: CASSLMAGANYGYTF.

Turning to this clone: Additional DNA sequences in this sample encode the identical CDR3. The chain recombines TRBV27 with TRBJ1-2, with D maybe TRBD1 (6 bases). The CDR3 has 18 amino acids. V dropped 5 bases and J dropped 2 bases, with 24 bases sitting between them. Per germline, CDR1 MNHEY and CDR2 SMNVEV (reference sequence). The CDR3 sequence is CASSLIFSPTGQNYGYTF. The CDR3 nucleotides are TGTGCCAGCAGTCTCATTTTCTCCCCTACTGGACAGAACTATGGCTACACCTTC.

J is TRBJ2-3 and V is TRBV2; D remains ambiguous. The V gene lost 7 bases and the J gene lost 2 bases, with 13 bases spanning the gap. Looked up from germline, CDR1 is SNHLY and CDR2 is FYNNEI. The CDR3 sequence is 14 residues long. This CDR3 is CASKRSPITDTQYF. DNA of the CDR3: TGTGCCAGCAAACGTTCACCTATCACAGATACGCAGTATTTT.

The genes are TRBV14 and TRBJ1-3; D remains unclear. V was pared by 0 bases and J by 1 base, with 4 bases between. Germline V gives CDR1 SGHDN, CDR2 FVKESK. The CDR3 sequence is 14 residues long. CDR3 in DNA: TGTGCCAGCAGCCAAGAGCATTCTGGAAACACCATATATTTT. Amino acid sequence: CASSQEHSGNTIYF.

The chain carries TRBV12-5 and TRBJ2-2; TRBD1 matches 7 bases. The CDR3 covers 15 residues. The J segment lost 4 bases and the V segment lost 5 bases, leaving 7 bases of the junction unmatched. From germline, CDR1 is LGHNT and CDR2 FRNRAP. CDR3 in amino acids: CASGHPDRVTGELFF. The CDR3 nucleotides are TGTGCTAGTGGTCACCCCGACAGGGTCACCGGGGAGCTGTTTTTT.

The rearrangement uses TRBV6-6 and TRBJ1-2; 7 bases match TRBD1. V trimming: 6 bases; J trimming: 0 bases; junction bases outside the gene matches: 10. CDR1 is MNHNY and CDR2 is SVGAGI in the germline V gene (reference sequence). The CDR3 totals 16 residues. The CDR3 bases are TGTGCCAGCAGGCACGGGACAGTTGCTACTAACTATGGCTACACCTTC. Its translation: CASRHGTVATNYGYTF.

Details on this clone: The sample contains more than one DNA sequence encoding this CDR3. V is TRBV6-1 and J is TRBJ2-7; D remains ambiguous. The V end lost 2 bases, the J end lost 0 bases, and 11 bases lay between the germline ends. Germline CDR1 is MNHNS and CDR2 is SASEGT. This CDR3 comprises 15 residues. Here the CDR3 reads CASSENLAISYEQYF. The CDR3, as DNA: TGTGCCAGCAGTGAAAACCTGGCGATCTCCTACGAGCAGTACTTC.

This chain uses TRBV18 with TRBJ1-4; no firm D call. The length of the CDR3 is 15 residues. Germline CDR1 is KGHSH and CDR2 is LQKENI. Deletions cut 3 bases from V and 0 bases from J, with 8 bases between. CDR3 DNA sequence: TGTGCCAGCTCACCTTCCGCTTCAACTAATGAAAAACTGTTTTTT. This sequence encodes CASSPSASTNEKLFF.

The V and J genes are TRBV10-3 and TRBJ1-4; 8 bases align to TRBD1. Germline CDR1 and CDR2: ENHRY and SYGVKD. The trim removed 2 bases at V and 4 bases at J, leaving 12 bases unmatched. This CDR3 spans 18 amino acids. For the CDR3, the DNA is TGTGCCATCAGTGAGGGACAGGGTGATACCCGCTTTAATGAAAAACTGTTTTTT. It encodes CAISEGQGDTRFNEKLFF.

The chain has TRBV18 and TRBJ1-5, with TRBD1 matching 12 bases. In germline, CDR1 is KGHSH, CDR2 LQKENI. Unmatched junction bases numbered 3, after V lost 3 bases and J lost 6 bases. The CDR3 runs 15 residues. The CDR3 loop reads CASSPGQGAPQPQHF. The CDR3 region has the DNA TGTGCCAGCTCACCGGGACAGGGGGCTCCTCAGCCCCAGCATTTT. Using reference TRBV18 and TRBJ1-5 for the parts outside the CDR3, the full variable domain is NAGVMQNPRHLVRRRGQEARLRCSPMKGHSHVYWYRQLPEEGLKFMVYLQKENIIDESGMPKERFSAEFPKEGPSILRIQQVVRGDSAAYFCASSPGQGAPQPQHFGDGTRLSIL.

This chain connects TRBV5-6 to TRBJ1-3; D may be TRBD1 (5 bases). The V gene lost 3 bases and the J gene lost 0 bases, with 7 bases spanning the gap. Germline V lookup: CDR1 SGHDT, CDR2 YYEEEE. The CDR3 spans 14 residues. CDR3 sequence: CASSWDYSGNTIYF. As DNA, the CDR3 is TGTGCCAGCAGCTGGGACTACTCTGGAAACACCATATATTTT. The complete variable domain, with remaining parts taken from reference TRBV5-6 and TRBJ1-3, reads DAGVTQSPTHLIKTRGQQVTLRCSPKSGHDTVSWYQQALGQGPQFIFQYYEEEERQRGNFPDRFSGHQFPNYSSELNVNALLLGDSALYLCASSWDYSGNTIYFGEGSWLTVV.

This clone appeared a single time. J is TRBJ2-3 and V is TRBV18; no firm D call. CDR1 KGHSH and CDR2 LQKENI come from the germline V gene. The CDR3 runs 13 residues. Trimming removed 2 bases at V and 6 bases at J, with 9 bases between. The CDR3: CASSPSSVDTQYF. The CDR3 DNA sequence: TGTGCCAGCTCACCATCGAGCGTTGATACGCAGTATTTT.

This chain connects TRBV5-1 to TRBJ2-7, with D perhaps TRBD2 (6 bases). The V gene's germline CDR1 is SGHRS and CDR2 YFSETQ. There are 12 residues in the CDR3. Trimming removed 4 bases from V and 3 bases from J, with 8 bases in between. CDR3 nucleotide sequence: TGCGCCAGCAGCAAGGGAGGCTACGAGCAGTACTTC. Its protein is CASSKGGYEQYF.

The rearrangement uses TRBV25-1 and TRBJ1-4; D uncertain. The CDR3 loop spans 15 amino acids. Deletions cut 1 base from V and 7 bases from J, with 13 bases between. Germline CDR1 and CDR2: MGHDK and SYGVNS. For the CDR3, the DNA is TGTGCCAGCAGTGAATCAAGGGATTTTACTGAAAAACTGTTTTTT. Translating it yields CASSESRDFTEKLFF.